Listed below are T cell receptor beta chains from one sample, sequenced in a study of blood T cell repertoires in COVID-19. Some clones are missing from TCRdb's copy, which holds only in-frame ones; the method was immunoSEQ multiplex PCR. In the table there are about 40,000 clones, roughly nine tenths of which are singletons. Material for sequencing was peripheral blood. The receptors stem from a woman older than 75 with active COVID-19. The CDR3 runs from the conserved cysteine through the conserved F or W. A D gene is named only where the DNA matches it firmly. Clone size appears in some rows only: once, few, many, or a class for an expanded clone.

D: NA
J: TRBJ2-3
length: 17
V: TRBV6-2/TRBV6-3
size: once
CDR3: CASSYPRAQGGTDTQYF
DNA: TGTGCCAGCAGTTACCCCAGGGCACAAGGGGGCACAGATACGCAGTATTTT

D: TRBD2
J: TRBJ2-7
length: 15
V: TRBV6-5
size: NA
CDR3: CASRYSGGSSYEQYF
DNA: TGTGCCAGCAGATACAGCGGCGGGAGCTCCTACGAGCAGTACTTC

D: NA
J: TRBJ2-2
length: 15
V: TRBV4-1
size: once
CDR3: CASSQDQQITGELFF
DNA: TGCGCCAGCAGCCAAGATCAACAGATTACCGGGGAGCTGTTTTTT

D: NA
J: TRBJ2-3
length: 14
V: TRBV5-4
size: NA
CDR3: CASSAGLGADTQYF
DNA: TGTGCCAGCAGCGCCGGACTCGGGGCAGATACGCAGTATTTT

D: NA
J: TRBJ2-1
length: 13
V: TRBV5-1
size: NA
CDR3: CASSLGLDGEQFF
DNA: TGCGCCAGCAGCTTGGGACTAGACGGTGAGCAGTTCTTC

D: TRBD2
J: TRBJ2-3
length: 16
V: TRBV6-6
size: NA
CDR3: CASINSGGASLSGQYF
DNA: TGTGCCAGCATCAATAGCGGGGGGGCCTCTCTCTCGGGGCAGTATTTT

D: NA
J: TRBJ2-3
length: 12
V: TRBV6-2/TRBV6-3
size: NA
CDR3: CASSDLAIAQYF
DNA: TGTGCCAGCAGTGACTTAGCTATCGCGCAGTATTTT

D: TRBD2
J: TRBJ2-3
length: 19
V: TRBV7-3
size: once
CDR3: CASSLTGSGGAASTDTQYF
DNA: TGTGCCAGCAGCTTAACGGGCAGCGGGGGGGCCGCTAGCACAGATACGCAGTATTTT

D: NA
J: TRBJ1-1
length: 14
V: TRBV27
size: NA
CDR3: CASSLRIMNTEAFF
DNA: TGTGCCAGCAGCTTGAGGATTATGAACACTGAAGCTTTCTTT

D: NA
J: TRBJ1-4
length: 17
V: TRBV5-4
size: NA
CDR3: CASSLGPRQATNEKLFF
DNA: TGTGCCAGCAGCTTGGGTCCCCGACAGGCAACTAATGAAAAACTGTTTTTT

D: NA
J: TRBJ2-1
length: 15
V: TRBV4-1
size: NA
CDR3: CASSQGHASNNEQFF
DNA: TGCGCCAGCAGCCAGGGACACGCTTCCAACAATGAGCAGTTCTTC

D: TRBD2
J: TRBJ2-1
length: 17
V: TRBV4-1
size: once
CDR3: CASSRTLAGSSYNEQFF
DNA: TGCGCCAGCAGCCGCACGCTAGCGGGGTCCTCCTACAATGAGCAGTTCTTC

D: NA
J: TRBJ1-2
length: 15
V: TRBV23-1
size: NA
CDR3: CASSPPAVTNYGYTF
DNA: TGCGCCAGCAGTCCGCCGGCGGTAACTAACTATGGCTACACCTTC

D: TRBD2
J: TRBJ2-3
length: 16
V: TRBV24-1
size: NA
CDR3: CATSEPSGLGTDTQYF
DNA: TGTGCCACCAGTGAGCCCTCGGGACTAGGGACAGATACGCAGTATTTT

D: TRBD1
J: TRBJ1-1
length: 18
V: TRBV11-2
size: NA
CDR3: CARPTPRSKGAGNTEAFF
DNA: TGTGCCAGACCCACCCCGCGGTCTAAGGGGGCAGGCAACACTGAAGCTTTCTTT

D: NA
J: TRBJ2-7
length: 13
V: TRBV6-6
size: NA
CDR3: CASSYLGAYEQYF
DNA: TGTGCCAGCAGTTATTTGGGAGCCTACGAGCAGTACTTC

D: TRBD1
J: TRBJ2-2
length: 16
V: TRBV3-1/TRBV3-2
size: NA
CDR3: CASSQSGQGAFGELFF
DNA: TGTGCCAGCAGCCAATCGGGACAGGGGGCTTTCGGGGAGCTGTTTTTT

D: TRBD2
J: TRBJ2-3
length: 16
V: TRBV28
size: NA
CDR3: CASSRILAGSTDTQYF
DNA: TGTGCCAGCAGTCGGATTCTAGCGGGGAGCACAGATACGCAGTATTTT

D: NA
J: TRBJ2-2
length: 14
V: TRBV5-1
size: NA
CDR3: CASSKEVSTGELFF
DNA: TGCGCCAGCAGCAAGGAGGTTTCGACCGGGGAGCTGTTTTTT

D: TRBD1
J: TRBJ1-1
length: 17
V: TRBV19
size: NA
CDR3: CASTFRDRGYENTEAFF
DNA: TGTGCCAGTACCTTCCGGGACAGGGGATACGAGAACACTGAAGCTTTCTTT

D: TRBD2
J: TRBJ2-7
length: 14
V: TRBV20-1
size: NA
CDR3: CSASSSGGTYEQYF
DNA: TGCAGTGCCAGTAGTAGCGGGGGAACTTACGAGCAGTACTTC

D: NA
J: TRBJ2-2
length: 16
V: TRBV7-2
size: NA
CDR3: CASSLSPGDNTGELFF
DNA: TGTGCCAGCAGCTTAAGTCCAGGGGACAACACCGGGGAGCTGTTTTTT

D: NA
J: TRBJ2-5
length: 17
V: TRBV5-1
size: NA
CDR3: CASSSNGGTVNDGTQYF
DNA: TGCGCCAGCAGCTCGAACGGCGGGACAGTGAACGACGGGACCCAGTACTTC

D: TRBD1
J: TRBJ1-1
length: 17
V: TRBV9
size: NA
CDR3: CASSRTTDRVGNTEAFF
DNA: TGTGCCAGCAGCCGTACGACCGACAGGGTGGGGAACACTGAAGCTTTCTTT